This T cell receptor beta chain came from a study of identical twins. Study results and caveats: Monozygotic twins shared more out-of-frame TCR alpha than recombination models predicted.

This clonotype was recorded at least ten times. The antigen is unknown. Every donor was a healthy Caucasian. Template switching added a universal primer binding site, and final cDNA carried unique molecular identifiers. TCRdb called the 5' RACE reads again in MiXCR, with one record for every CDR3 protein. The sample has about 100,000 distinct CDR3 sequences, about 6% seen once. The CDR3 length is 15 residues. Germline V gene lookup returns CDR1 MGHRA and CDR2 YSYEKL. V lost 4 bases, J lost 0 bases, and 5 bases stayed unmatched. The chain recombines TRBV4-1 with TRBJ2-7, with TRBD1 matching over 8 bases. The sequenced material came from memory T cells sorted from blood. The origin of this receptor is a woman aged 45-65 years in good health. CDR3 sequence (DNA): TGCGCCAGCAGCCGAGGACAGGGAGGCTCCTACGAGCAGTACTTC. Its protein product is CASSRGQGGSYEQYF.